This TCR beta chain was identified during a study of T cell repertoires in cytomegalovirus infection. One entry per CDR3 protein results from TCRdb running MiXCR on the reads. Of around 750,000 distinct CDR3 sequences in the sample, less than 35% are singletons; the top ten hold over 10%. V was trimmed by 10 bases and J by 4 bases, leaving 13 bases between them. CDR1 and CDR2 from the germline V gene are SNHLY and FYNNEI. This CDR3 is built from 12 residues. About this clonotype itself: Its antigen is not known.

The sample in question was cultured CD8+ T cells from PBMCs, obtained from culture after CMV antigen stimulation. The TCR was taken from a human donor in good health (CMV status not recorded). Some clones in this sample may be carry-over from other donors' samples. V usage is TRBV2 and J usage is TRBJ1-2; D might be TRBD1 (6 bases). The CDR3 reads CAIGKGVYGYTF. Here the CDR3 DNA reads TGTGCCATCGGAAAGGGGGTCTATGGCTACACCTTC. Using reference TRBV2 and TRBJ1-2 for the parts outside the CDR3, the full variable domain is EPEVTQTPSHQVTQMGQEVILRCVPISNHLYFYWYRQILGQKVEFLVSFYNNEISEKSEIFDDQFSVERPDGSNFTLKIRSTKLEDSAMYFCAIGKGVYGYTFGSGTRLTVV.